This is a list of T cell receptor beta chains from one sample in a study of T cells in Graves' hyperthyroidism and ophthalmopathy. MiXCR, run by TCRdb on the multiplex PCR reads, gives a single entry per CDR3 protein. The table records roughly 350,000 distinct CDR3 sequences, 13% to 15% of them present only once. Sequencing input: blood. The receptors come from a woman aged 25 to 39 with Graves' ophthalmopathy. Both conserved end residues are part of each CDR3. A D gene is named only where the DNA matches it firmly. The listing skips clone size in some rows; elsewhere it reads once, few, many or a size class.

CDR3nt | CDR3aa | d_gene | j_gene | abundance | v_gene
TGTGCCAGCAGCTTAGTTCACCCCACTGGAAACACCATATATTTT | CASSLVHPTGNTIYF | . | TRBJ1-3 | many | TRBV7-8
TGCAGTGCTAGAGTGTTGGCGGGCTCCTACAATGAGCAGTTCTTC | CSARVLAGSYNEQFF | . | TRBJ2-1 | . | TRBV20-1
TGTGCCAGCAGTGTACAGGGTCGGTATGGCTACACCTTC | CASSVQGRYGYTF | . | TRBJ1-2 | . | TRBV18
TGTGCCAGCAGCCTCAGAAGTGGGCAGCCCCAGCATTTT | CASSLRSGQPQHF | . | TRBJ1-5 | many | TRBV7-8
TGTGCCAGCAGGCCGACGGAGTCATATGGCTACACCTTC | CASRPTESYGYTF | . | TRBJ1-2 | . | TRBV28
TGTGCCAGCAGCGTACCGACAGAACTTTACGAGCAGTACTTC | CASSVPTELYEQYF | . | TRBJ2-7 | many | TRBV11-1
TGCAGTGCTCATGAGACTAGCGGGCCCCAAGAGACCCAGTACTTC | CSAHETSGPQETQYF | TRBD2 | TRBJ2-5 | . | TRBV20-1
TGCAGTGCTAGAGGGGGGCGAGATACGCAGTATTTT | CSARGGRDTQYF | . | TRBJ2-3 | many | TRBV20-1
TGTGCCAGCAGTGACCTGGGACAGGGGCTGACCGGGGAGCTGTTTTTT | CASSDLGQGLTGELFF | TRBD1 | TRBJ2-2 | many | TRBV2
TGTGCCAGCAGTTTGTATCGCGACACCGGGGAGCTGTTTTTT | CASSLYRDTGELFF | . | TRBJ2-2 | many | TRBV28
TGTGCCAGCAGTTACCAGGAATCGACAGGGAATGCCATATATTTT | CASSYQESTGNAIYF | TRBD1 | TRBJ1-3 | . | TRBV6-9
TGTGCCAGCAAACAGGAGGACGGGGGGAACACTGAAGCTTTCTTT | CASKQEDGGNTEAFF | . | TRBJ1-1 | many | TRBV7-9
TGTGCCAGCAGTTATGGACTAGCGGATCAAACGGATACGCAGTATTTT | CASSYGLADQTDTQYF | TRBD2 | TRBJ2-3 | many | TRBV6-1
TGTGCCAGCAGCCAACCCCGGGGACAGGATAGCAATCAGCCCCAGCATTTT | CASSQPRGQDSNQPQHF | TRBD1 | TRBJ1-5 | few | TRBV4-2
TGCAGTGCTAGAGGCAGGGGCTACACCTTC | CSARGRGYTF | . | TRBJ1-2 | many | TRBV20-1
TGTGCCAGTAGTATCATAGCGGGGGCCAATGAGCAGTTCTTC | CASSIIAGANEQFF | TRBD2 | TRBJ2-1 | few | TRBV19
TGCAGTGCTAGAAAGGGAGGGGAAAAACTGTTTTTT | CSARKGGEKLFF | . | TRBJ1-4 | many | TRBV20-1
TGTGCCAGCAGCCTCCCACTAGCAGGAGGCCATCCAGATACGCAGTATTTT | CASSLPLAGGHPDTQYF | . | TRBJ2-3 | many | TRBV3-1
TGTGCCAGCAGTTGGAGGGGGCCAGAAGACACTGAAGCTTTCTTT | CASSWRGPEDTEAFF | TRBD1 | TRBJ1-1 | many | TRBV27
TGTGCCAGCAGTTACTACTCTAGCGGATTCACAGATACGCAGTATTTT | CASSYYSSGFTDTQYF | TRBD2 | TRBJ2-3 | many | TRBV6-6
TGTGCCTTCACGGGACAGGGATACGAGCAGTACTTC | CAFTGQGYEQYF | TRBD1 | TRBJ2-7 | . | TRBV30
TGCGCCAGCAGGGAGGCGTACGAGCAGTACTTC | CASREAYEQYF | . | TRBJ2-7 | many | TRBV10-2
TGTGCCATCAGTGAGACGACTAGCGGGACCTACGAGCAGTACTTC | CAISETTSGTYEQYF | TRBD2 | TRBJ2-7 | many | TRBV10-3
TGTGCCATCAGAGACCAGCGGCAGGGGTACAATGAGCAGTTCTTC | CAIRDQRQGYNEQFF | . | TRBJ2-1 | many | TRBV10-3
TGTGCCAGCAGTGTTCAGCGGGGGCAAGCTGCGAACACCGGGGAGCTGTTTTTT | CASSVQRGQAANTGELFF | TRBD2 | TRBJ2-2 | . | TRBV25-1
TGCGCCAGCAGTGCCGGGGCAGGGCTAGGCGAGCAGTACTTC | CASSAGAGLGEQYF | . | TRBJ2-7 | . | TRBV10-2